The clone carrying this T cell receptor (beta chain) was detected a few times. Germline CDR1 MNHNY, CDR2 SVGAGI (reference sequence). CDR3 length: 11 residues. Deletions cut 11 bases from V and 1 base from J, with 7 bases between. Attachment of unique molecular identifiers to individual cDNA molecules was performed in the library. TCRdb reanalysed the RACE reads using MiXCR and keeps one entry per CDR3 protein. The sample has 70,000 to 90,000 distinct CDR3 sequences, about a tenth seen once. This entry belongs to a study of human T cells and chemical hapten exposure. Turning to the study itself: Chiefly women, the patients showed alopecia areata, totalis or universalis.

Time point described: patch test 3, about 24 weeks after DPC sensitization. This sample's treatment: therapeutic diphenylcyclopropenone sensitization with weekly scalp DPC. Non-pregnant alopecia patients aged 18 to 70, suitable for DPC therapy. Total RNA extraction was carried out from unfractionated whole blood. The receptor was isolated from a woman aged 50 to 60 with alopecia areata. Some clones in this sample may be carry-over from other donors' samples. The V and J genes are TRBV6-6 and TRBJ2-3; D not certain. Sequences were derived from whole blood, sampled in connection with sensitization to the hapten diphenylcyclopropenone (DPC). The DNA for the CDR3 is TGTGCCCACGGTCGCACAGATACGCAGTATTTT. It translates to CAHGRTDTQYF.